This T cell receptor beta chain was sequenced during a study of blood T cell repertoires in COVID-19. In the study overall: There were acute and convalescent COVID-19 samples, and they came from the United States, Italy and Spain. Sources were T cells, B-cell-depleted T cells, or PBMCs; the material itself was cDNA or gDNA.

Authors' methods: Estimation of nucleated cell counts was performed using reference gene primer amplification. The method was immunoSEQ multiplex PCR; TCRdb's version includes in-frame clones alone and lacks a portion of them. V and J calls and clone size are copied from that table; D and trimming were computed from the DNA. This sample has more than 100,000 clones; more than 75% occur once, and the top ten carry 30%. Specimen: peripheral blood. The clonotype comes from a woman between 65 and 79 years old with acute or convalescent COVID-19.

The CDR3 DNA is TGTGCCAGCAGCCAAGTGTTCGGACGGAGGACTAGCACAGATACGCAGTATTTT. Encoded protein: CASSQVFGRRTSTDTQYF. This rearrangement joins TRBV3-1 (or the pseudogene TRBV3-2) to TRBJ2-3; tentatively, D is TRBD2 (5 bases). This CDR3 comprises 18 residues. Germline V CDR1 and CDR2: LGHDT, YNNKEL (reference sequence). The germline V and J ends were trimmed by 1 base and 0 bases, with 17 bases remaining between them.